This TCR beta chain was identified during a study of technical replicates of blood from a few donors. Clones were sequenced by immunoSEQ multiplex PCR, and TCRdb holds only the in-frame ones, with some missing. This table has 75,000 to 100,000 clones, about 95% appearing once. The germline V and J ends were trimmed by 4 bases and 8 bases, with 9 bases remaining between them. Germline values: CDR1 SQVTM, CDR2 ANQGSEA. The CDR3 is 11 residues long. The TCR was taken from a human donor in good health. The chain links TRBV29-1 to TRBJ2-1, with D uncertain. Material for sequencing was T cells isolated from PBMCs. The CDR3 loop reads CSVATQDEQFF. CDR3 coding DNA: TGCAGCGTTGCCACCCAGGATGAGCAGTTCTTC.